The 17 T cell receptor beta chains presented below share a single source sample, sequenced in a study of cytomegalovirus exposure and HLA in healthy donors. Researchers ran the PCR with 60 Vbeta and 13 Jbeta primers. The table came from immunoSEQ multiplex PCR; TCRdb's copy has only in-frame clones and leaves some out. The repertoire holds 75,000 to 100,000 clones, with 7.6% as singletons. Sequencing was performed on PBMCs. All receptors derive from a man aged 45 to 65 in good health and CMV-seronegative.

The V call is TRBV2, the J call TRBJ1-2; 9 nucleotides match TRBD1. The junction had 2 bases not matched to a gene; V was cut back by 4 bases and J by 5 bases. Germline V lookup: CDR1 SNHLY, CDR2 FYNNEI. The CDR3 loop spans 13 amino acids. The CDR3 here is CASSVDRGYGYTF. CDR3 nucleotides: TGTGCCAGCAGTGTTGACAGGGGGTATGGCTACACCTTC.

J is TRBJ2-3 and V is TRBV4-2, with D possibly being TRBD2 (6 bases). In germline, CDR1 is LGHNA, CDR2 YNFKEQ. This CDR3 has 17 amino acids. V dropped 0 bases and J dropped 2 bases, with 15 bases sitting between them. The CDR3, as DNA: TGTGCCAGCAGCCAAGATTTTACCCGGGAGTACACAGATACGCAGTATTTT. This codes for CASSQDFTREYTDTQYF.

The chain has TRBV19 and TRBJ1-1, with 8 bases aligning to TRBD1. The CDR3 sequence is 14 residues long. V lost 5 bases to trimming and J lost 2 bases; unmatched junction nucleotides: 4. Looked up from germline, CDR1 is LNHDA and CDR2 is SQIVND (reference sequence). CDR3 sequence (DNA): TGTGCCAGTAGTCCGGGACAGGCTAACACTGAAGCTTTCTTT. Translated: CASSPGQANTEAFF.

This chain joins TRBV15 and TRBJ2-1; 7 positions match TRBD1. V shed 5 bases and J 0 bases; nucleotides not matched to a gene: 4. Per germline, CDR1 LNHNV and CDR2 YYDKDF (reference sequence). This CDR3 comprises 15 residues. The CDR3 loop is CATSSRTGSYNEQFF. The CDR3, as DNA: TGTGCCACCAGCTCCCGGACAGGCTCCTACAATGAGCAGTTCTTC.

This clone has a handful of counts. This chain connects TRBV11-2 to TRBJ1-1; possibly TRBD1 for D (5 bases). This CDR3 region has 15 residues. V lost 2 bases and J lost 3, with 13 bases in between. CDR1 SGHAT and CDR2 FQNNGV come from the germline V gene. CDR3 residues: CASSLWGTGDTEAFF. The DNA of the CDR3 is TGTGCCAGCAGCTTATGGGGGACTGGGGACACTGAAGCTTTCTTT.

V usage is TRBV13 and J usage is TRBJ2-4; 8 nucleotides agree with TRBD2. Trimming at V came to 5 bases and at J to 0 bases, leaving 6 bases not matched to a gene. CDR3 length equals 16 residues. Looked up from germline, CDR1 is PRHDT and CDR2 is FYEKMQ (reference sequence). CDR3 sequence: CASSPQRGKAKNIQYF. CDR3 coding DNA: TGTGCCAGCAGCCCCCAGCGGGGGAAAGCCAAAAACATTCAGTACTTC.

The chain joins TRBV7-3 to TRBJ2-1; TRBD2 agrees at 13 bases. This CDR3 spans 14 amino acids. Germline V gene sequence: CDR1 SGHTA, CDR2 FQGTGA. V dropped 4 bases and J dropped 8; count of bases not matched to a gene: 2. CDR3 in amino acids: CASSWTSGSDEQFF. The CDR3 DNA sequence: TGTGCCAGCAGCTGGACTAGCGGGAGCGATGAGCAGTTCTTC. Full variable domain (remainder filled in from reference TRBV7-3 and TRBJ2-1): GAGVSQTPSNKVTEKGKYVELRCDPISGHTALYWYRQSLGQGPEFLIYFQGTGAADDSGLPNDRFFAVRPEGSVSTLKIQRTERGDSAVYLCASSWTSGSDEQFFGPGTRLTVL.

This clone was observed a handful of times. V usage is TRBV6-1 and J usage is TRBJ2-7; 13 bases fit TRBD2. Per the germline V gene, CDR1 is MNHNS and CDR2 is SASEGT. CDR3 size: 15 residues. V was pared by 8 bases and J by 4 bases, with 8 bases of the junction left unmatched. The chain's CDR3 is CASGRLAGGIYEQYF. CDR3 nucleotides: TGTGCCAGCGGTAGACTAGCGGGAGGTATTTACGAGCAGTACTTC.

The chain links TRBV6-5 to TRBJ2-3; a weak D match, TRBD1 (6 bases). The CDR3 sequence is 14 residues long. Trimming removed 6 bases from V and 1 base from J, with 11 bases in between. Germline values: CDR1 MNHEY, CDR2 SVGAGI. CDR3 loop: CASSRGVGTDTQYF. The CDR3 nucleotides read TGTGCCAGCAGCAGGGGAGTCGGCACAGATACGCAGTATTTT.

The chain combines TRBV6-6 with TRBJ2-7; possible D gene TRBD1, 5 bases. The germline V gene has CDR1 MNHNY and CDR2 SVGAGI (reference sequence). The CDR3 spans 12 residues. Trimming pared 6 bases from V and 5 bases from J, leaving 11 bases between. The CDR3 nucleotides read TGTGCCAGCAGAGACAGTGGGGACGAGCAGTACTTC. This codes for CASRDSGDEQYF.

In this sample, this clone turned up a few times. The V gene is TRBV7-2, the J gene TRBJ1-3; 7 bases fit TRBD1. J was trimmed by 1 base and V by 0 bases; bases with no gene match: 6. Per germline, CDR1 SGHTA and CDR2 FQGNSA. The CDR3 runs to 17 residues. CDR3 nucleotides: TGTGCCAGCAGCTTAGCAGTACAGGGGAAGTCTGGAAACACCATATATTTT. This gives the protein CASSLAVQGKSGNTIYF.

The chain joins TRBV9 to TRBJ2-2, with 8 bases aligning to TRBD2. This CDR3 has 17 residues. V trimming: 0 bases; J trimming: 2 bases; junction bases outside the gene matches: 6. Germline CDR1 reads SGDLS; CDR2 reads YYNGEE. CDR3 amino acids: CASSVALGGANTGELFF. CDR3 in DNA: TGTGCCAGCAGCGTAGCTCTCGGGGGGGCCAACACCGGGGAGCTGTTTTTT. The entire variable domain, with the rest obtained from reference TRBV9 and TRBJ2-2, is as follows: DSGVTQTPKHLITATGQRVTLRCSPRSGDLSVYWYQQSLDQGLQFLIQYYNGEERAKGNILERFSAQQFPDLHSELNLSSLELGDSALYFCASSVALGGANTGELFFGEGSRLTVL.

The chain carries TRBV6-1 and TRBJ1-6, with D uncertain. In germline, CDR1 is MNHNS, CDR2 SASEGT. This CDR3 has 14 amino acids. The ends were cut back, 8 bases at V and 7 bases at J, with 15 bases in the middle. CDR3 in DNA: TGTGCCAGCCCCGGCAGAGGCCTAAATTCACCCCTCCACTTT. Encoded protein: CASPGRGLNSPLHF.

This clone was seen more than once but under ten times. V is TRBV7-9 and J is TRBJ2-3; 12 nucleotides match TRBD2. This CDR3 has 14 residues. With V trimmed by 4 bases and J by 7 bases, 3 bases remained unmatched. CDR1 SEHNR and CDR2 FQNEAQ come from the germline V gene (reference sequence). In DNA form, the CDR3 reads TGTGCCAGCAGCTCCGGGACTAGCGGGCATACGCAGTATTTT. It is translated as CASSSGTSGHTQYF.

This chain connects TRBV5-4 to TRBJ1-2; 11 bases map to TRBD1. V lost 5 bases, J lost 6 bases, and 9 bases stayed unmatched. The germline V gene encodes CDR1 SGHNT and CDR2 YYREEE (reference sequence). The CDR3 sequence is 15 residues long. CDR3 nucleotide sequence: TGTGCCAGCAGTCAAAGGACAGGGGGCGATCATGGCTACACCTTC. Translating it yields CASSQRTGGDHGYTF.

This clone has only a few counts. J is TRBJ2-7 and V is TRBV18; the match to TRBD1 covers 10 bases. CDR1 and CDR2 from the germline V gene are KGHSH and LQKENI. With V trimmed by 4 bases and J by 0 bases, 3 bases remained unmatched. The CDR3 totals 15 residues. CDR3 region: CASSQGQGNSYEQYF. CDR3 DNA sequence: TGTGCCAGCTCACAGGGACAGGGGAACTCCTACGAGCAGTACTTC. Full variable domain (missing parts from reference TRBV18 and TRBJ2-7): NAGVMQNPRHLVRRRGQEARLRCSPMKGHSHVYWYRQLPEEGLKFMVYLQKENIIDESGMPKERFSAEFPKEGPSILRIQQVVRGDSAAYFCASSQGQGNSYEQYFGPGTRLTVT.

This clone has only a few counts. The chain employs TRBV7-9 and TRBJ1-2; unclear D gene. Germline CDR1 is SEHNR and CDR2 is FQNEAQ (reference sequence). The CDR3 runs 14 residues. V shed 5 bases and J shed 0 bases, with 10 bases lying between them. For the CDR3, the DNA is TGTGCCAGCAGCGTCCCCGGGTCTAACTATGGCTACACCTTC. As protein: CASSVPGSNYGYTF.